This T cell receptor beta chain came from a study of blood T cells in healthy people across ages. Study conclusions and caveats: More naive CD4+ cells and higher diversity were found in long-lived than in aged donors.

The germline V and J ends were trimmed by 3 bases and 2 bases, with 13 bases remaining between them. CDR3 size: 14 residues. Germline V gene sequence: CDR1 DFQATT, CDR2 SNEGSKA (reference sequence). The second PCR ran roughly 6 to 12 cycles with a sample-barcoded 5' primer and J-beta primers. A single record per CDR3 protein comes from TCRdb applying MiXCR to the 5' RACE reads. Among around 580,000 distinct CDR3 sequences listed, under 55% were seen once. Turning to this clonotype: Its antigen is as yet unknown.

This receptor was obtained from a man older than 75 in good health. The sample consisted of blood. The rearrangement uses TRBV20-1 and TRBJ2-5; D remains unclear. The CDR3 DNA follows: TGCAGTGCTAGCGAAAACTGGAAACAAGAGACCCAGTACTTC. Translated, it gives CSASENWKQETQYF.